This entry lists 12 T cell receptor beta chains sequenced from one sample in a study of blood T cell repertoires in COVID-19. The data were produced by immunoSEQ multiplex PCR, yet TCRdb's version contains in-frame clones alone and is incomplete. The sample lists some 170,000 clones; roughly 89% were seen once. The sample taken for sequencing was peripheral blood. These receptors were taken from a woman in her sixties who had recovered from COVID-19.

The chain couples TRBV5-1 to TRBJ2-3; TRBD2 is a possible D gene (7 bases). The V end lost 5 bases, the J end lost 2 bases, and 12 bases lay between the germline ends. This CDR3 contains 14 residues. Germline CDR1 SGHRS, CDR2 YFSETQ. As DNA, the CDR3 is TGCGCCAGCAGGGGAGGGGGGCCCACAGATACGCAGTATTTT. It codes for CASRGGGPTDTQYF.

The J gene is TRBJ2-5, the V gene TRBV18, with D tentatively TRBD1 (6 bases). CDR3 length: 15 amino acids. Trimming removed 3 bases at V and 2 bases at J, with 13 bases between. Per germline, CDR1 KGHSH and CDR2 LQKENI. The CDR3 reads CASSPSDRKQETQYF. CDR3 nucleotides: TGTGCCAGCTCACCCTCAGACAGGAAGCAAGAGACCCAGTACTTC. Drawing the rest from reference TRBV18 and TRBJ2-5, the complete variable domain is NAGVMQNPRHLVRRRGQEARLRCSPMKGHSHVYWYRQLPEEGLKFMVYLQKENIIDESGMPKERFSAEFPKEGPSILRIQQVVRGDSAAYFCASSPSDRKQETQYFGPGTRLLVL.

The chain carries TRBV5-5 and TRBJ1-2, with 7 bases identical to TRBD1. The germline V gene encodes CDR1 SGHKS and CDR2 YYEKEE (reference sequence). With V trimmed by 4 bases and J by 4 bases, 22 bases remained unmatched. The CDR3 runs to 19 residues. CDR3: CASSPTGDRVAGFGYGYTF. Here the CDR3 DNA reads TGTGCCAGCAGCCCCACCGGAGACAGGGTGGCGGGTTTTGGCTATGGCTACACCTTC.

V usage is TRBV12-3 or TRBV12-4 and J usage is TRBJ1-2; 9 bases are shared with TRBD1. V lost 8 bases, J lost 4 bases, and 2 bases stayed unmatched. The CDR3 runs to 12 residues. The CDR3 sequence: CASRDRAYGYTF. As DNA, the CDR3 is TGTGCCAGCCGGGACAGGGCCTATGGCTACACCTTC.

V usage is TRBV5-1 and J usage is TRBJ2-2; TRBD1 might be the D (6 bases). The CDR3 consists of 14 residues. V shed 4 bases and J shed 4 bases, with 11 bases lying between them. Germline V gene data show CDR1 as SGHRS and CDR2 as YFSETQ. The CDR3 loop is CASSAQGSTGELFF. The CDR3 DNA reads TGCGCCAGCAGCGCACAGGGTAGCACCGGGGAGCTGTTTTTT.

The V call is TRBV7-6, the J call TRBJ2-5; D not certain. CDR3 length: 14 residues. The V gene lost 2 bases and the J gene lost 2 bases, with 9 bases spanning the gap. Germline lookup yields CDR1 SGHVS and CDR2 FNYEAQ. Here the CDR3 DNA reads TGTGCCAGCAGCTTACTGGCTCAACAAGAGACCCAGTACTTC. As protein: CASSLLAQQETQYF.

This sequence joins TRBV5-8 and TRBJ2-4, with D possibly TRBD1 on 5 matching bases. V shed 4 bases and J shed 7 bases, with 18 bases lying between them. The CDR3 loop spans 15 amino acids. Germline V gene sequence: CDR1 SGHTS, CDR2 YDEGEE. CDR3 coding DNA: TGTGCCAGCAGCGTGGATCAGGACATAGGGAACATTCAGTACTTC. This sequence encodes CASSVDQDIGNIQYF.

Note on this clone: Other DNA sequences in this sample translate to the same CDR3. This chain links TRBV28 with TRBJ1-4; weak D call: TRBD1 (6 bases). V was pared by 4 bases and J by 1 base, with 10 bases between. CDR3 length: 15 residues. Germline-derived CDR1 and CDR2 are MDHEN and SYDVKM. CDR3 DNA sequence: TGTGCCAGCAGTTCCCCCAGGGGAACTAATGAAAAACTGTTTTTT. This gives the protein CASSSPRGTNEKLFF.

The chain recombines TRBV5-8 with TRBJ1-5; D is ambiguous. Germline V gene lookup returns CDR1 SGHTS and CDR2 YDEGEE. V lost 3 bases and J 2 bases, leaving 3 bases between the germline ends. This CDR3 contains 12 residues. The chain's CDR3 is CASSSGNQPQHF. The DNA for the CDR3 is TGTGCCAGCAGCTCGGGCAATCAGCCCCAGCATTTT.

This rearrangement joins TRBV19 to TRBJ1-5, with TRBD1 as a possible D gene (5 bases). The CDR3 is 14 amino acids. Germline-derived CDR1 and CDR2 are LNHDA and SQIVND (reference sequence). V was cut by 4 bases and J by 5 bases, with 12 bases left in between. CDR3 in amino acids: CASSTLGGDQPQHF. The CDR3 nucleotides read TGTGCCAGTAGTACATTGGGGGGGGATCAGCCCCAGCATTTT.

The chain couples TRBV24-1 to TRBJ2-3, with D tentatively TRBD2 (5 bases). With 3 bases removed from V and 0 bases from J, the gap between germline ends came to 6 bases. Germline loops: CDR1 KGHDR, CDR2 SFDVKD. CDR3 length: 14 residues. The CDR3 DNA reads as TGTGCCACCAGTGATCGGGGAAGCACAGATACGCAGTATTTT. Its protein product is CATSDRGSTDTQYF.

This clone was observed a single time. The chain employs TRBV11-2 and TRBJ2-7; 8 nucleotides align to TRBD1. V trimming: 6 bases; J trimming: 4 bases; junction bases outside the gene matches: 8. The CDR3 has 14 amino acids. Germline V gives CDR1 SGHAT, CDR2 FQNNGV. DNA of the CDR3: TGTGCCAGCAGGAGCAGGGGGCGCTTGTACGAGCAGTACTTC. Translating it yields CASRSRGRLYEQYF.